This T cell receptor (beta chain) was recovered during a study of blood T cell repertoires in COVID-19. Original data processing: Cell counts per sample came from amplifying reference gene primers. TCRdb keeps only in-frame clones here, not all; method: immunoSEQ multiplex PCR. The DNA was the basis for D and trimming; V, J and clone size are from that table. The sample includes about 150,000 clones, 76% of them seen just once. V trimming: 4 bases; J trimming: 8 bases; junction bases outside the gene matches: 6. This CDR3 region has 13 residues. The germline CDR1 and CDR2 sequences are SGHRS and YFSETQ.

The chain couples TRBV5-1 to TRBJ1-2; 9 bases map to TRBD1. Sequencing was carried out using peripheral blood. This clonotype originated in a woman at least 80 years old with acute or convalescent COVID-19. CDR3 bases: TGCGCCAGCAGCCGGGACAGGGCCCAAGGCTACACCTTC. This translates into CASSRDRAQGYTF. The whole variable domain, remainder taken from reference TRBV5-1 and TRBJ1-2, is KAGVTQTPRYLIKTRGQQVTLSCSPISGHRSVSWYQQTPGQGLQFLFEYFSETQRNKGNFPGRFSGRQFSNSRSEMNVSTLELGDSALYLCASSRDRAQGYTFGSGTRLTVV.